This T cell receptor beta chain was identified in a study of cytomegalovirus exposure and HLA in healthy donors. General study findings and limits: From TCR beta sequences, most subjects' HLA-A and HLA-B alleles were reportedly predicted accurately. Several V segments, TRBV6-2 and TRBV6-3 among them, could not be told apart and were dropped. Rare sequences made up most TCRs, while some public TCRs were found in many donors. Donors belonging to an Asian-associated ancestry cluster reportedly showed fewer N-insertions in productive TCRs than the 666-donor mean, according to what a later analysis found.

Remarks on this clone: The target antigen is unknown.

PCR was performed using 60 Vbeta and 13 Jbeta primers. Data came from immunoSEQ multiplex PCR; TCRdb stores just in-frame clones and leaves some out. Recorded here are roughly 200,000 clones; the top ten clones represent 0.95% to 1.3%. Per germline, CDR1 SGHRS and CDR2 YFSETQ. V gave up 4 bases and J gave up 1 base, with 8 bases separating them. The CDR3 is 14 residues long. The origin of this receptor is a girl under 10 years old in good health and CMV-seropositive. Sequencing was carried out using PBMCs. J is TRBJ2-2 and V is TRBV5-1; D gene uncertain. CDR3 sequence: CASSEVQNTGELFF. CDR3 nucleotides: TGCGCCAGCAGCGAGGTACAGAACACCGGGGAGCTGTTTTTT.